What follows describes a single TCR beta chain. The target antigen is unknown. This may stem from a read error, because a much larger clone lies one nucleotide away. RNA was extracted from whole blood without cell sorting, alongside germline DNA. Presurgery, 3 to 4 milliliters of peripheral blood were collected. The data were obtained in a study of tumor-infiltrating lymphocytes in primary liver carcinoma. At the level of the study: Patients underwent resection of primary liver carcinoma. Roughly 3.5 to 8 million productive TCRbeta reads came from each sample, comparable across tissue types. Whole-study results and caveats: Bulk, unsorted sampling meant CD4+ and CD8+ repertoires went uncompared.

Germline V gene data show CDR1 as SQVTM and CDR2 as ANQGSEA. Trimming left V 8 bases short and J 6 bases short, with 14 bases between. The CDR3 runs to 11 residues. TCR beta cDNA was prepared out of roughly 0.45 ug total RNA by means of a constant-region primer. Slightly modified ARM-PCR served as the procedure for the TCR beta libraries. These libraries came from three rounds of nested multiplex PCR. Both of the initial two PCR rounds ran for about 9 cycles and employed TRBV1-TRBV30 forward primers alongside a C-beta reverse primer. TCRdb passed the multiplex PCR reads through MiXCR, listing each CDR3 protein once. The sample lists a few hundred thousand distinct CDR3 sequences; about three fifths were seen once.

This sequence joins TRBV29-1 and TRBJ2-7, with TRBD2 as a possible D gene (6 bases). This TCR derives from a woman younger than 45 with primary liver carcinoma and hepatitis B virus infection. Input material: peripheral blood. The CDR3 nucleotides read TGCAGCCTTTCAAACGGGGGCGAGCAGTACTTC. This sequence encodes CSLSNGGEQYF.